One and the same sample provided the 25 T cell receptor beta chains below, sequenced in a study of cytomegalovirus exposure and HLA in healthy donors. The PCR made use of 60 Vbeta and 13 Jbeta primers. Generated by immunoSEQ multiplex PCR, the TCRdb table keeps only in-frame clones and is missing some. The data contain some 200,000 clones, 84% of them singletons. The sample consisted of PBMCs. Source of these receptors: a woman aged 50 to 60 in good health and CMV-seropositive.

The gene calls are TRBV18 and TRBJ2-3; a possible D gene is TRBD2 (6 bases). Trimming removed 3 bases from V and 1 base from J, with 11 bases in between. This CDR3 has 15 residues. Germline CDR1 is KGHSH and CDR2 is LQKENI. CDR3 in DNA: TGTGCCAGCTCACCTGCACTAGCCGGCACAGATACGCAGTATTTT. Its translation is CASSPALAGTDTQYF.

The chain combines TRBV6-1 with TRBJ2-7; 7 bases map to TRBD1. In germline, CDR1 is MNHNS, CDR2 SASEGT. The V gene end was trimmed by 8 bases and the J gene end by 3 bases; junction bases not matched to a gene: 4. This CDR3 contains 12 residues. The CDR3 DNA reads as TGTGCCAGCGCTAACAGGGGCTACGAGCAGTACTTC. It yields the protein CASANRGYEQYF.

The chain uses TRBV2 and TRBJ2-3; TRBD2 matches at 7 bases. The CDR3 has 15 amino acids. The junction had 3 bases not matched to a gene; V was cut back by 2 bases and J by 1 base. CDR1 is SNHLY and CDR2 is FYNNEI in the germline V gene. The DNA of the CDR3 is TGTGCCAGCAGTGAAAGCGGGGAGCGCACAGATACGCAGTATTTT. Translated, it gives CASSESGERTDTQYF.

The chain has TRBV27 and TRBJ1-1, with 7 bases fitting TRBD1. The CDR3 loop spans 14 amino acids. From germline, CDR1 is MNHEY and CDR2 SMNVEV (reference sequence). J lost 7 bases, V lost 6 bases, and 11 bases had no gene match. This chain's CDR3 is CASRLPGQDNEAFF. The CDR3 DNA is TGTGCCAGCAGACTGCCCGGACAGGACAATGAAGCTTTCTTT.

This clone was observed a few times. The chain uses TRBV4-3 and TRBJ2-1; D remains unclear. Germline V lookup: CDR1 LGHNA, CDR2 YSLEER. This CDR3 spans 16 amino acids. The germline V and J ends were trimmed by 0 bases and 4 bases, with 13 bases remaining between them. CDR3: CASSQDPAGLYNEQFF. CDR3 coding DNA: TGCGCCAGCAGCCAAGATCCGGCAGGTCTGTACAATGAGCAGTTCTTC.

The chain combines TRBV29-1 with TRBJ1-5, with TRBD1 matching over 10 bases. Germline CDR1 reads SQVTM; CDR2 reads ANQGSEA. CDR3 length equals 14 residues. V shed 6 bases, J shed 3 bases, and the junction held 5 bases outside the gene matches. The CDR3 sequence: CSVRDRGPNQPQHF. DNA of the CDR3: TGCAGCGTCCGTGACAGGGGGCCCAATCAGCCCCAGCATTTT. The full variable domain, in which reference TRBV29-1 and TRBJ1-5 provide the parts outside the CDR3, is SAVISQKPSRDICQRGTSLTIQCQVDSQVTMMFWYRQQPGQSLTLIATANQGSEATYESGFVIDKFPISRPNLTFSTLTVSNMSPEDSSIYLCSVRDRGPNQPQHFGDGTRLSIL.

The genes are TRBV7-2 and TRBJ2-5, with 8 bases aligning to TRBD1. V lost 3 bases to trimming and J lost 5 bases; unmatched junction nucleotides: 5. CDR1 is SGHTA, CDR2 FQGNSA, per germline. The CDR3 has 14 residues. CDR3 DNA sequence: TGTGCCAGCAGCTTTGACAGGGGTAGTGAGACCCAGTACTTC. Its translation: CASSFDRGSETQYF.

CDR3 sequence reads: CASSPFSDQPQHF. CDR3 bases: TGTGCCAGCTCACCATTCTCGGATCAGCCCCAGCATTTT. This chain links TRBV18 with TRBJ1-5, with D unclear. Trimming shortened V by 2 bases and J by 5 bases, and 7 bases separated the two germline ends. CDR1 and CDR2 from the germline V gene are KGHSH and LQKENI. The CDR3 runs 13 residues.

This clone was observed a single time. The chain couples TRBV11-2 to TRBJ2-5; 10 bases are shared with TRBD2. V shed 1 base and J 1 base; nucleotides not matched to a gene: 6. Germline CDR1 reads SGHAT; CDR2 reads FQNNGV. This CDR3 comprises 17 residues. CDR3 sequence: CASSLVLASGGQETQYF. DNA of the CDR3: TGTGCCAGCAGCTTAGTTCTCGCTAGCGGGGGCCAAGAGACCCAGTACTTC. Supplemented by reference TRBV11-2 and TRBJ2-5, the full variable domain reads EAGVAQSPRYKIIEKRQSVAFWCNPISGHATLYWYQQILGQGPKLLIQFQNNGVVDDSQLPKDRFSAERLKGVDSTLKIQPAKLEDSAVYLCASSLVLASGGQETQYFGPGTRLLVL.

The rearrangement links TRBV5-1 to TRBJ1-4; 11 bases are shared with TRBD1. CDR3 length equals 16 residues. V dropped 4 bases and J dropped 4; count of bases not matched to a gene: 6. CDR1 and CDR2 from the germline V gene are SGHRS and YFSETQ. CDR3: CASSQEGTGGNEKLFF. DNA of the CDR3: TGCGCCAGCAGCCAGGAAGGGACAGGGGGTAATGAAAAACTGTTTTTT.

V usage is TRBV6-5 and J usage is TRBJ1-2; 7 positions agree with TRBD1. CDR1 is MNHEY, CDR2 SVGAGI, per germline. The CDR3 length is 14 residues. With V trimmed by 0 bases and J by 6 bases, 4 bases remained unmatched. CDR3 bases: TGTGCCAGCAGTTACTCGATTGGACAGGATGGCTACACCTTC. Protein: CASSYSIGQDGYTF.

This clone appeared once. This rearrangement joins TRBV7-8 to TRBJ2-5, with TRBD1 as a possible D gene (6 bases). There are 16 residues in the CDR3. Germline-derived CDR1 and CDR2 are SGHVS and FQNEAQ. The germline V and J ends were trimmed by 5 bases and 5 bases, with 21 bases remaining between them. In DNA form, the CDR3 reads TGTGCCAGCAGCCGGCTCGCGGATCCGAGGGGGGAGACCCAGTACTTC. Amino acids: CASSRLADPRGETQYF.

The count of this clone is one. The chain carries TRBV10-3 and TRBJ2-2; no reliable D call. The ends were cut back, 10 bases at V and 6 bases at J, with 6 bases in the middle. In germline, CDR1 is ENHRY, CDR2 SYGVKD. The CDR3 has 10 amino acids. CDR3 in amino acids: CATSAGELFF. The CDR3 nucleotides are TGTGCCACCTCAGCCGGGGAGCTGTTTTTT.

The rearrangement uses TRBV9 and TRBJ2-5; TRBD1 aligns across 8 bases. The end of the DNA fits TRBJ2-7 better, so the J call may be wrong. In germline, CDR1 is SGDLS, CDR2 YYNGEE. The CDR3 covers 15 residues. The CDR3 sequence is CASSAGQGGLDEQYF. In nucleotides, the CDR3 is TGTGCCAGCAGCGCTGGACAGGGTGGTTTAGACGAGCAGTACTTC.

This chain joins TRBV7-8 and TRBJ1-3; no reliable D call. Looked up from germline, CDR1 is SGHVS and CDR2 is FQNEAQ. The CDR3 length is 13 residues. The V end was cut by 0 bases, the J end by 7 bases, with 7 bases between. Written as DNA, the CDR3 is TGTGCCAGCAGCTTAGCCCAGAAGAACACCATATATTTT. It is translated as CASSLAQKNTIYF.

The chain has TRBV2 and TRBJ1-6, with D unresolved. This CDR3 region has 14 residues. Germline V gives CDR1 SNHLY, CDR2 FYNNEI. The V gene lost 6 bases and the J gene lost 14 bases, with 20 bases spanning the gap. The DNA of the CDR3 is TGTGCCAGCAGGGTAGGTGGCGGGATAGGCACCCTCCACTTT. This translates into CASRVGGGIGTLHF.

The J gene is TRBJ1-2, the V gene TRBV29-1; 7 bases are a match to TRBD1. Trimming at V came to 7 bases and at J to 5 bases, leaving 7 bases not matched to a gene. Germline V CDR1 and CDR2: SQVTM, ANQGSEA. The CDR3 consists of 12 residues. DNA of the CDR3: TGCAGCGGAGGACAGGTGGATTATGGCTACACCTTC. This gives the protein CSGGQVDYGYTF.

This clone has just one count. The chain joins TRBV29-1 to TRBJ1-5; D not certain. The CDR3 is made up of 12 amino acids. Germline loops: CDR1 SQVTM, CDR2 ANQGSEA. V lost 4 bases to trimming and J lost 0 bases, with 4 bases between them. The CDR3 DNA is TGCAGCGTTGCAGGTAGCAATCAGCCCCAGCATTTT. Encoded protein: CSVAGSNQPQHF. The complete variable domain, with remaining parts taken from reference TRBV29-1 and TRBJ1-5, reads SAVISQKPSRDICQRGTSLTIQCQVDSQVTMMFWYRQQPGQSLTLIATANQGSEATYESGFVIDKFPISRPNLTFSTLTVSNMSPEDSSIYLCSVAGSNQPQHFGDGTRLSIL.

The CDR3 nucleotides read TGTGCCAGCAGCCAATTGCGGGGTCGAGGCGAAAAACTGTTTTTT. Residues: CASSQLRGRGEKLFF. The chain is built from TRBV16 and TRBJ1-4, with D unresolved. The germline CDR1 and CDR2 sequences are KGHSY and FQNENV. V was trimmed by 1 base and J by 8 bases, leaving 14 bases between them. CDR3 length: 15 residues.

This rearrangement joins TRBV7-2 to TRBJ2-7, with 8 bases fitting TRBD1. The CDR3 runs to 14 residues. Germline CDR1 is SGHTA and CDR2 is FQGNSA. Trimming at V came to 2 bases and at J to 4 bases, leaving 4 bases not matched to a gene. CDR3 in DNA: TGTGCCAGCAGCTTATCAGGGGGCCAGTACGAGCAGTACTTC. Translating gives CASSLSGGQYEQYF.

The chain carries TRBV5-1 and TRBJ2-2; 7 bases align to TRBD1. CDR3 length: 15 residues. The V segment lost 4 bases and the J segment 5 bases; nucleotides outside the gene matches: 8. CDR1 and CDR2 from the germline V gene are SGHRS and YFSETQ. Here the CDR3 DNA reads TGCGCCAGCAGCCCCGACAGGGTGAGAACCGGGGAGCTGTTTTTT. It yields the protein CASSPDRVRTGELFF. The full variable domain, its missing parts supplied by reference TRBV5-1 and TRBJ2-2, is KAGVTQTPRYLIKTRGQQVTLSCSPISGHRSVSWYQQTPGQGLQFLFEYFSETQRNKGNFPGRFSGRQFSNSRSEMNVSTLELGDSALYLCASSPDRVRTGELFFGEGSRLTVL.

The chain employs TRBV5-5 and TRBJ1-3; D is unresolved. This CDR3 spans 12 amino acids. Trimming cost V 7 bases and J 2 bases, with 7 bases left between them. The germline V gene has CDR1 SGHKS and CDR2 YYEKEE (reference sequence). This CDR3 is CASRSAGNTIYF. In DNA form, the CDR3 reads TGTGCCAGCCGGTCCGCTGGAAACACCATATATTTT.

The rearrangement joins TRBV19 to TRBJ2-3; weak D call: TRBD2 (6 bases). The length of the CDR3 is 14 residues. The ends were cut back, 0 bases at V and 4 bases at J, with 8 bases in the middle. Germline CDR1 and CDR2: LNHDA and SQIVND (reference sequence). Written as DNA, the CDR3 is TGTGCCAGTAGTATAGATCCTAGCGCAGATACGCAGTATTTT. This sequence encodes CASSIDPSADTQYF.

This chain joins TRBV9 and TRBJ2-7; D ambiguous. The CDR3 runs to 14 residues. Looked up from germline, CDR1 is SGDLS and CDR2 is YYNGEE. Trimming took 1 base from V and 5 from J, leaving 13 bases between them. In DNA, the CDR3 is TGTGCCAGCAGCGTAAAGGCAGGTCCGAACGAGCAGTACTTC. It translates to CASSVKAGPNEQYF.

Written as DNA, the CDR3 is TGTGCCAGCAGCCCCCAGCGGGGGGGCTCCTACGAGCAGTACTTC. Its translation is CASSPQRGGSYEQYF. V is TRBV28 and J is TRBJ2-7, with TRBD2 identical over 10 bases. V shed 6 bases and J 0 bases; nucleotides not matched to a gene: 5. Germline loops: CDR1 MDHEN, CDR2 SYDVKM. The CDR3 runs to 15 residues. The variable domain in full, with the rest retrieved from reference TRBV28 and TRBJ2-7, is DVKVTQSSRYLVKRTGEKVFLECVQDMDHENMFWYRQDPGLGLRLIYFSYDVKMKEKGDIPEGYSVSREKKERFSLILESASTNQTSMYLCASSPQRGGSYEQYFGPGTRLTVT.